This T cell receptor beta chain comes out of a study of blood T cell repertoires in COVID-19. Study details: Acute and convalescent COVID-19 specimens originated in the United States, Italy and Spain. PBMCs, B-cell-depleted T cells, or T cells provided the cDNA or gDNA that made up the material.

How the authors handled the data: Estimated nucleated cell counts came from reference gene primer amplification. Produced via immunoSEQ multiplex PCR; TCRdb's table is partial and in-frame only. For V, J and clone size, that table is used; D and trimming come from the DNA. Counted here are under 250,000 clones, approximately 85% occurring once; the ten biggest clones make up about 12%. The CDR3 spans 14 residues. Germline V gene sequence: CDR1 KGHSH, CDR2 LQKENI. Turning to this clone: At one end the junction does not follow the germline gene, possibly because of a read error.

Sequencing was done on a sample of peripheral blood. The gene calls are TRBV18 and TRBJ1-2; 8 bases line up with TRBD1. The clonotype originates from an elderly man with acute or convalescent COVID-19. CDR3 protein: CASSPDRGNFGYTF. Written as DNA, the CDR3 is TGTGCCAGCTCACCCGACAGGGGTAACTTTGGCTACACCTTC. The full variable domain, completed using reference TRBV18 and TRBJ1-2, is NAGVMQNPRHLVRRRGQEARLRCSPMKGHSHVYWYRQLPEEGLKFMVYLQKENIIDESGMPKERFSAEFPKEGPSILRIQQVVRGDSAAYFCASSPDRGNFGYTFGSGTRLTVV.